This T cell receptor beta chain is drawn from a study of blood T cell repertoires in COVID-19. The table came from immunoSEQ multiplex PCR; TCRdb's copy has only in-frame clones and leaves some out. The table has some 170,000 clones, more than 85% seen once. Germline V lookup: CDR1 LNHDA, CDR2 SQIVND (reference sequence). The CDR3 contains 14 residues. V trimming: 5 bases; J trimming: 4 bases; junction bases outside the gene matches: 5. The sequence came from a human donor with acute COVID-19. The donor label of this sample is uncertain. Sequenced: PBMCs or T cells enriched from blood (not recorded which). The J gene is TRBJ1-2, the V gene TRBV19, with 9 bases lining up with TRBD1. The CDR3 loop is CASSVPGQGYGYTF. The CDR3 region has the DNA TGTGCCAGTAGTGTACCGGGACAGGGCTATGGCTACACCTTC.